A single sample gave rise to the 10 T cell receptor beta chains below, sequenced in a study of cytomegalovirus exposure and HLA in healthy donors. This table comes from immunoSEQ multiplex PCR, and its TCRdb copy is limited to in-frame clones, with some not included. The profile shows under 300,000 clones, 70% to 90% of them singletons. Sequences were obtained from PBMCs. All receptors derive from a woman aged 18-30 years in good health and CMV-seronegative.

The V and J genes are TRBV5-6 and TRBJ1-5; D uncertain. The CDR3 is 13 residues long. V was pared by 1 base and J by 6 bases, with 8 bases between. CDR1 and CDR2 (germline): SGHDT, YYEEEE. The CDR3 coding sequence is TGTGCCAGCAGCTTGTACAGTGGTCAGCCCCAGCATTTT. It specifies CASSLYSGQPQHF.

The chain couples TRBV5-1 to TRBJ2-5; the D gene is possibly TRBD1 (6 bases). Trimming took off 5 bases at V and 3 bases at J, with 14 bases between the two ends. This CDR3 has 14 amino acids. CDR1 is SGHRS, CDR2 YFSETQ, per germline. The CDR3 DNA is TGCGCCAGCAGGTTTCAGGGGAACGAAGAGACCCAGTACTTC. Translated: CASRFQGNEETQYF.

This chain uses TRBV5-1 with TRBJ2-4; no definite D call. The V gene's germline CDR1 is SGHRS and CDR2 YFSETQ. Trimming removed 4 bases at V and 0 bases at J, with 11 bases between. The CDR3 contains 15 residues. CDR3 protein: CASSAESLAKNIQYF. The CDR3 DNA reads as TGCGCCAGCAGCGCAGAATCCTTAGCCAAAAACATTCAGTACTTC. The entire variable domain, with the rest obtained from reference TRBV5-1 and TRBJ2-4, is as follows: KAGVTQTPRYLIKTRGQQVTLSCSPISGHRSVSWYQQTPGQGLQFLFEYFSETQRNKGNFPGRFSGRQFSNSRSEMNVSTLELGDSALYLCASSAESLAKNIQYFGAGTRLSVL.

The rearrangement uses TRBV6-6 and TRBJ1-1, with D hard to call. The ends were cut back, 3 bases at V and 4 bases at J, with 9 bases in the middle. The CDR3 runs to 13 residues. The germline CDR1 and CDR2 sequences are MNHNY and SVGAGI (reference sequence). The DNA of the CDR3 is TGTGCCAGCAGTTATAGTTCGCGCACTGAAGCTTTCTTT. This sequence encodes CASSYSSRTEAFF.

The rearrangement links TRBV6-6 to TRBJ2-3; TRBD2 aligns across 8 bases. This CDR3 region has 16 residues. From germline, CDR1 is MNHNY and CDR2 SVGAGI (reference sequence). J gave up 1 base and V 6 bases, and 9 bases lay outside the gene matches. The CDR3 DNA sequence: TGTGCCAGCAGCCTTGCGAAAGCGGGGGGCACAGATACGCAGTATTTT. Translating gives CASSLAKAGGTDTQYF.

The chain combines TRBV28 with TRBJ2-7; the match to TRBD1 covers 12 bases. CDR1 and CDR2 (germline): MDHEN, SYDVKM. Trimming at V came to 6 bases and at J to 7 bases, leaving 4 bases not matched to a gene. This CDR3 spans 13 amino acids. The CDR3 here is CASSGTGGPEQYF. CDR3 nucleotides: TGTGCCAGCAGCGGGACAGGGGGCCCGGAGCAGTACTTC. The variable domain in full, with the rest retrieved from reference TRBV28 and TRBJ2-7, is DVKVTQSSRYLVKRTGEKVFLECVQDMDHENMFWYRQDPGLGLRLIYFSYDVKMKEKGDIPEGYSVSREKKERFSLILESASTNQTSMYLCASSGTGGPEQYFGPGTRLTVT.

V and J are TRBV30 and TRBJ2-1, with unresolved D. The CDR3 spans 13 residues. Germline CDR1 and CDR2: GTSNPN and SVGIG (reference sequence). Trimming cost V 2 bases and J 5 bases, with 10 bases left between them. CDR3 nucleotides: TGTGCCTGGAGTCCCAGGCTGGACAATGAGCAGTTCTTC. Translating gives CAWSPRLDNEQFF.

This chain links TRBV6-5 with TRBJ1-2, with unresolved D. V lost 0 bases, J lost 6 bases, and 8 bases lay in between. CDR3 length equals 13 residues. The V gene's germline CDR1 is MNHEY and CDR2 SVGAGI. The CDR3 sequence is CASSYSGQDGYTF. The CDR3 DNA follows: TGTGCCAGCAGTTACTCTGGCCAGGATGGCTACACCTTC.

This chain links TRBV15 with TRBJ1-6; the D is unclear. CDR1 LNHNV and CDR2 YYDKDF come from the germline V gene (reference sequence). CDR3 size: 17 residues. V was trimmed by 0 bases and J by 0 bases, leaving 9 bases between them. CDR3 loop: CATSRDPPSSYNSPLHF. The DNA of the CDR3 is TGTGCCACCAGCAGAGATCCGCCCAGCTCCTATAATTCACCCCTCCACTTT.

This clone was detected only a few times. This chain joins TRBV30 and TRBJ2-3; tentative D call: TRBD1 (6 bases). Trimming took 8 bases from V and 5 from J, leaving 14 bases between them. The CDR3 has 12 amino acids. Germline assignment: CDR1 GTSNPN and CDR2 SVGIG (reference sequence). The DNA of the CDR3 is TGTGCCCAGCGACAGGTGGGAGATACGCAGTATTTT. It translates to CAQRQVGDTQYF.